Here is one T cell receptor beta chain with its context. Its antigen is not identified. Peripheral blood came from all dose cohorts at three timepoints. This specimen comes from a study of OX40 agonist ivuxolimab in advanced cancers. General observations from the study: Those patients achieving a partial response at 0.1-3.0 mg/kg showed among the lowest clonal expansion.

The method was immunoSEQ multiplex PCR; TCRdb's version includes in-frame clones alone and lacks a portion of them. The sample holds nearly 65,000 clones; 91% are singletons and the top ten take around 4.2%. The CDR3 has 12 amino acids. Germline CDR1 MRHNA, CDR2 SNTAGT. V lost 3 bases and J 6 bases, leaving 5 bases between the germline ends. The chain is built from TRBV6-4 and TRBJ2-2; D unresolved. The input for sequencing was CD4+ or CD8+ T cells sorted from blood, taken in a trial of the OX40 agonist ivuxolimab. This receptor was taken from an adult with an advanced solid tumor such as melanoma, head and neck, liver or kidney cancer. In DNA, the CDR3 is TGTGCCAGCAGTGATTACGCCGGGGAGCTGTTTTTT. Its translation: CASSDYAGELFF.